The T cell receptor beta chain under discussion was sequenced for a study of human T cells and chemical hapten exposure. Points from the study as a whole: TCRs at a frequency above 1 in 1000 stayed unchanged with DPC sensitization.

The library labeled individual cDNA molecules by adding unique molecular identifiers to them. Authors' processing steps: Samples had a median of around 88,000 TCRs, ranging about 20,000 to 700,000. TCRdb recomputed calls from the RACE reads with MiXCR, one row per CDR3 protein. Clone size and V and J calls follow TCRdb, not the original study. This sample has about 82,000 distinct CDR3 sequences, with over 8.5% found just once. As for time point: healthy volunteer bleed at 6 weeks. Researchers extracted total RNA from unfractionated whole blood. This clonotype was observed at least ten times. Its antigen is still unknown. The CDR3 totals 19 residues. The V and J ends lost 2 bases and 3 bases, in that order; junction bases with no gene match: 15. Germline V lookup: CDR1 MNHEY, CDR2 SVGAGI.

The V gene is TRBV6-5, the J gene TRBJ1-1; TRBD1 matches at 10 bases. Sequenced input: whole blood. The clonotype originates from a male donor in good health. Some clones in this sample may be carry-over from other donors' samples. The CDR3: CASSYRGDRGLWEDTEAFF. Written as DNA, the CDR3 is TGTGCCAGCAGTTACCGGGGGGACAGGGGTTTGTGGGAAGACACTGAAGCTTTCTTT.